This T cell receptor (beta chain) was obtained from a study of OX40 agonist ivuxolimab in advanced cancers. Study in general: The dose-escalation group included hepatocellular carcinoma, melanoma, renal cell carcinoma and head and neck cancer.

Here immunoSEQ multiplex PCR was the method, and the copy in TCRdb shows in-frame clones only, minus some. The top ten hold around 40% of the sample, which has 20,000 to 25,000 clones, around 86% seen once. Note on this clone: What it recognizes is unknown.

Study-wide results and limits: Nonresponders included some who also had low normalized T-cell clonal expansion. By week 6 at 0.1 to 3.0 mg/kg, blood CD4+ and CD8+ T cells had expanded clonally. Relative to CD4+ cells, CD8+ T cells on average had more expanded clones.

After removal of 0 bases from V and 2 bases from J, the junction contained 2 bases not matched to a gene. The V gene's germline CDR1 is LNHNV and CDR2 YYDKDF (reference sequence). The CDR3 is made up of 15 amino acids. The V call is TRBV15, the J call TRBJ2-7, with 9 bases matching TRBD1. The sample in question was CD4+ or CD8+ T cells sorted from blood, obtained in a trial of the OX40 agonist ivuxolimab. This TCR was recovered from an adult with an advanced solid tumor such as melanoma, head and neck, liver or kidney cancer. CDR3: CATSREGQGPYEQYF. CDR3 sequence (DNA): TGTGCCACCAGCAGAGAGGGACAGGGCCCCTACGAGCAGTACTTC.